This entry lists 16 T cell receptor beta chains sequenced from one sample in a study of OX40 agonist ivuxolimab in advanced cancers. Generated by immunoSEQ multiplex PCR, the TCRdb table keeps only in-frame clones and is missing some. The data hold about 68,000 clones, with 91% observed a single time. Specimen: CD4+ or CD8+ T cells sorted from blood, collected in a trial of the OX40 agonist ivuxolimab. Receptors originate from an adult with an advanced solid tumor such as melanoma, head and neck, liver or kidney cancer.

This chain connects TRBV5-1 to TRBJ2-1, with 7 bases lining up with TRBD2. This CDR3 has 17 residues. Germline-derived CDR1 and CDR2 are SGHRS and YFSETQ. Losses at the gene ends were 4 bases for V and 1 base for J; bases not matched to a gene: 11. CDR3 in DNA: TGCGCCAGCAGCCTGGTGAGCGGGACCATTTCCTACAATGAGCAGTTCTTC. The encoded protein is CASSLVSGTISYNEQFF.

The chain employs TRBV7-7 and TRBJ2-2, with 7 bases lining up with TRBD1. J gave up 2 bases and V 5 bases, and 8 bases lay outside the gene matches. The germline V gene has CDR1 SSHAT and CDR2 FNYEAQ (reference sequence). This CDR3 region has 16 residues. CDR3 in DNA: TGTGCCAGCAGCCCGAGACAGGGAAGAAACACCGGGGAGCTGTTTTTT. Translated, it gives CASSPRQGRNTGELFF.

The rearrangement joins TRBV6-1 to TRBJ1-5, with unresolved D. V was clipped by 5 bases and J by 4 bases, with 12 bases between them. The CDR3 covers 14 residues. Germline CDR1 and CDR2: MNHNS and SASEGT. In DNA, the CDR3 is TGTGCCAGCAGTCTCATCACGGGAAATCAGCCCCAGCATTTT. Translated, it gives CASSLITGNQPQHF.

Written as DNA, the CDR3 is TGCGCCAGCAGCAGCAACTATGGCTACACCTTC. Protein product: CASSSNYGYTF. This chain connects TRBV5-1 to TRBJ1-2; D is uncertain. CDR3 length: 11 amino acids. Trimming pared 4 bases from V and 2 bases from J, leaving 3 bases between. The germline V gene has CDR1 SGHRS and CDR2 YFSETQ.

Comments on this clone: A read error may produce the germline difference seen at one junction end. J is TRBJ2-1 and V is TRBV6-6; D perhaps matches TRBD2 (5 bases). The CDR3 extends over 15 amino acids. Germline V gene lookup returns CDR1 MNHNY and CDR2 SVGAGI (reference sequence). CDR3 DNA: TGTGCCAGCATTTACTCGGGAATTCCCACCAATGAGCAGTTCTTC. As protein: CASIYSGIPTNEQFF.

The chain carries TRBV19 and TRBJ2-2, with TRBD2 as a possible D gene (6 bases). V dropped 8 bases and J dropped 0 bases, with 13 bases sitting between them. The CDR3 is 15 amino acids. Germline CDR1 reads LNHDA; CDR2 reads SQIVND (reference sequence). CDR3 coding DNA: TGTGCCAGTCAAGCGGGCGGATCGAACACCGGGGAGCTGTTTTTT. This sequence encodes CASQAGGSNTGELFF.

Notes on this clone: Since the CDR3 does not end with the conserved phenylalanine or tryptophan, this likely comes from a read error. The J gene is TRBJ1-1, the V gene TRBV7-2, with a weak D call TRBD1 (6 bases). Germline lookup yields CDR1 SGHTA and CDR2 FQGNSA. CDR3 length: 13 amino acids. V was shortened by 3 bases and J by 9 bases, with 14 bases between the two germline ends. CDR3 bases: TGTGCCAGCAGCTTCCGACAGGCGTTCAAAGCTTTCCTT. Translating gives CASSFRQAFKAFL.

The chain carries TRBV11-1 and TRBJ2-1; 10 bases map to TRBD2. This CDR3 comprises 15 residues. From germline, CDR1 is SGHAT and CDR2 FQDESV (reference sequence). J lost 6 bases, V lost 1 base, and 3 bases had no gene match. CDR3 sequence: CASSLGLAGANEQFF. In DNA form, the CDR3 reads TGTGCCAGCAGCTTAGGGCTAGCGGGAGCCAATGAGCAGTTCTTC. The full variable domain, with the rest looked up from reference TRBV11-1 and TRBJ2-1, is EAEVAQSPRYKITEKSQAVAFWCDPISGHATLYWYRQILGQGPELLVQFQDESVVDDSQLPKDRFSAERLKGVDSTLKIQPAELGDSAMYLCASSLGLAGANEQFFGPGTRLTVL.

The chain joins TRBV6-1 to TRBJ1-1; 7 nucleotides agree with TRBD1. Germline CDR1 is MNHNS and CDR2 is SASEGT. Unmatched junction bases numbered 5, after V lost 4 bases and J lost 0 bases. The CDR3 contains 15 residues. The CDR3 nucleotides read TGTGCCAGCAGTGGGACAGGACTCATGAACACTGAAGCTTTCTTT. It translates to CASSGTGLMNTEAFF.

This sequence joins TRBV27 and TRBJ1-3, with D maybe TRBD1 (5 bases). The V end lost 5 bases, the J end lost 0 bases, and 14 bases lay between the germline ends. The CDR3 is made up of 16 amino acids. CDR1 is MNHEY, CDR2 SMNVEV, per germline (reference sequence). Here the CDR3 reads CASSRHGGSSGNTIYF. CDR3 DNA sequence: TGTGCCAGCAGTCGTCACGGGGGGAGCTCTGGAAACACCATATATTTT.

This clone was counted a few times. The chain joins TRBV28 to TRBJ1-2, with 9 bases identical to TRBD1. Germline V gives CDR1 MDHEN, CDR2 SYDVKM. This CDR3 has 15 residues. With V trimmed by 6 bases and J by 6 bases, 11 bases remained unmatched. DNA for the CDR3: TGTGCCAGCAGCCGACCGGACAGGGGAAAAAATGGCTACACCTTC. Amino acids: CASSRPDRGKNGYTF.

The chain carries TRBV11-2 and TRBJ2-7; weak D call: TRBD1 (6 bases). V was clipped by 5 bases and J by 6 bases, with 17 bases between them. The CDR3 contains 14 residues. CDR1 is SGHAT and CDR2 is FQNNGV in the germline V gene. The CDR3 reads CASSPLPGAGEQYF. The DNA for the CDR3 is TGTGCCAGCAGCCCCCTCCCAGGGGCGGGCGAGCAGTACTTC.

The genes are TRBV6-4 and TRBJ2-7; D possibly corresponds to TRBD2 (5 bases). V dropped 4 bases and J dropped 6 bases, with 13 bases sitting between them. The CDR3 totals 13 residues. CDR1 MRHNA and CDR2 SNTAGT come from the germline V gene. CDR3 DNA: TGTGCCAGCAGTGCAACTAGTTATGGCGAGCAGTACTTC. It yields the protein CASSATSYGEQYF.

This clone has just one count. The genes are TRBV5-4 and TRBJ1-1; 9 bases fit TRBD1. The CDR3 has 17 residues. The ends lost 4 bases at V and 1 base at J; junction bases unmatched: 11. Germline V gene sequence: CDR1 SGHNT, CDR2 YYREEE (reference sequence). CDR3 nucleotides: TGTGCCAGCAGCCACGCAGGGGGACAGGGCCGGAACACTGAAGCTTTCTTT. Its protein is CASSHAGGQGRNTEAFF.

The CDR3 DNA reads as TGTGCCACCAGCAGAGTTATGGGGGAGGGGGACGAGCAGTACTTC. This codes for CATSRVMGEGDEQYF. The chain recombines TRBV15 with TRBJ2-7, with D possibly being TRBD2 (7 bases). Between the trimmed V and J ends, which lost 1 base and 5 bases, there was a span of 15 bases. The CDR3 spans 15 residues. From germline, CDR1 is LNHNV and CDR2 YYDKDF (reference sequence).

The chain links TRBV11-2 to TRBJ2-3; 9 bases fit TRBD2. The junction had 14 bases not matched to a gene; V was cut back by 6 bases and J by 4 bases. CDR1 and CDR2 (germline): SGHAT, FQNNGV. The CDR3 runs 17 residues. The CDR3: CASRTLDWREGADTQYF. The CDR3 nucleotides are TGTGCCAGCAGGACTCTGGACTGGCGGGAGGGTGCAGATACGCAGTATTTT.